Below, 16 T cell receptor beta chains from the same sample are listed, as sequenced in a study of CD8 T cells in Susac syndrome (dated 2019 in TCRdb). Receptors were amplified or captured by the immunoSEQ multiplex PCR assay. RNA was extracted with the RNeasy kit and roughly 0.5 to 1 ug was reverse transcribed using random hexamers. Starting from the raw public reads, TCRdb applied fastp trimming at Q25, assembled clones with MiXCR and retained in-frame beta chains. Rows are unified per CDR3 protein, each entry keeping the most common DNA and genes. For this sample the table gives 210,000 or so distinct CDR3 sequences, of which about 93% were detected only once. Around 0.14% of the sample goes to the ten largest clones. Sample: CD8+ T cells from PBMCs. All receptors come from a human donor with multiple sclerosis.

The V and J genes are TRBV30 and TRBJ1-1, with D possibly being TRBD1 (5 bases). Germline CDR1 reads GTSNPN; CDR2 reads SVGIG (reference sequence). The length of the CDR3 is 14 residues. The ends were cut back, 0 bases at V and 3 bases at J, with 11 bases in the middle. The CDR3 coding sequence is TGTGCCTGGAGTGTTAAAATGGGGGACACTGAAGCTTTCTTT. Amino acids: CAWSVKMGDTEAFF.

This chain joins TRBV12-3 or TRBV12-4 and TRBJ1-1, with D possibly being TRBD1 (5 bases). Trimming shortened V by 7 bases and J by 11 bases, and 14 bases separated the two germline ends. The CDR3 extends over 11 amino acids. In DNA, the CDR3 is TGTGCCAGCACCTGGGGGGTGGGGGCTTTCTTT. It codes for CASTWGVGAFF.

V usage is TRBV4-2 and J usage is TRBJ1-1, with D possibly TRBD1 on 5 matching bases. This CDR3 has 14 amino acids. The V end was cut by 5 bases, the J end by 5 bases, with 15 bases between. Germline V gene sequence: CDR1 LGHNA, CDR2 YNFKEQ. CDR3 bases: TGTGCCAGCAGCTACGAAGAGGGGTGGACTGAAGCTTTCTTT. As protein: CASSYEEGWTEAFF.

CDR3 loop: CASSFRTGGDERFF. CDR3 DNA: TGTGCCAGCAGTTTTAGGACAGGGGGCGATGAGCGTTTCTTC. This sequence joins TRBV27 and TRBJ2-1; 11 bases agree with TRBD1. The V gene end was trimmed by 3 bases and the J gene end by 16 bases; junction bases not matched to a gene: 11. The V gene's germline CDR1 is MNHEY and CDR2 SMNVEV (reference sequence). The CDR3 runs to 14 residues.

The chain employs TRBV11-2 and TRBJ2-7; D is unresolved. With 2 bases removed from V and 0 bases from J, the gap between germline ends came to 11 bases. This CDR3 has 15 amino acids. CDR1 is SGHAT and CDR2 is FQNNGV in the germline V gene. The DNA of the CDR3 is TGTGCCAGCAGCTTAAGTAACGGACCCTCCTACGAGCAGTACTTC. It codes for CASSLSNGPSYEQYF.

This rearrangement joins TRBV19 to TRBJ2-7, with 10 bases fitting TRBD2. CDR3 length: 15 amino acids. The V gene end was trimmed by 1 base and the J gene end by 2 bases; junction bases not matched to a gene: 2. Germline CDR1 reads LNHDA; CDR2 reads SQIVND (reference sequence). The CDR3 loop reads CASSIGLAGAYEQYF. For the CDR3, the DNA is TGTGCCAGTAGTATAGGGCTAGCGGGAGCCTACGAGCAGTACTTC.

CDR3 loop: CASSTNRGLSEKLFF. DNA for the CDR3: TGTGCCAGCAGCACGAACAGGGGGCTTAGTGAAAAACTGTTTTTT. V gene TRBV6-6 combines with J gene TRBJ1-4, with 9 bases matching TRBD1. Unmatched junction bases numbered 9, after V lost 6 bases and J lost 7 bases. Germline-derived CDR1 and CDR2 are MNHNY and SVGAGI (reference sequence). This CDR3 spans 15 amino acids.

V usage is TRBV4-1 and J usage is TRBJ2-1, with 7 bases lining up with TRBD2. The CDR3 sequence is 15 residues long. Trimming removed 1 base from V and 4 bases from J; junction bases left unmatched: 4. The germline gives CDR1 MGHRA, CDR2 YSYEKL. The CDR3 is CASSQARGGYNEQFF. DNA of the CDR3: TGCGCCAGCAGCCAAGCTCGCGGGGGTTACAATGAGCAGTTCTTC.

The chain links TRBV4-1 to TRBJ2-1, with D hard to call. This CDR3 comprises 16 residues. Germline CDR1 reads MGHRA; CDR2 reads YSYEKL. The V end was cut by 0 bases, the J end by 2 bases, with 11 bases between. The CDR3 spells CASSQDFLRTYNEQFF. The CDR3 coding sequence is TGCGCCAGCAGCCAAGATTTCCTGAGGACCTACAATGAGCAGTTCTTC.

The CDR3 region is CASSRHQRGERASYNEQFF. The CDR3 bases are TGTGCCAGCAGCCGACACCAACGGGGGGAGCGGGCCTCCTACAATGAGCAGTTCTTC. The chain carries TRBV7-2 and TRBJ2-1, with 7 bases aligning to TRBD2. Germline V lookup: CDR1 SGHTA, CDR2 FQGNSA. With V trimmed by 5 bases and J by 0 bases, 16 bases remained unmatched. CDR3 length: 19 amino acids.

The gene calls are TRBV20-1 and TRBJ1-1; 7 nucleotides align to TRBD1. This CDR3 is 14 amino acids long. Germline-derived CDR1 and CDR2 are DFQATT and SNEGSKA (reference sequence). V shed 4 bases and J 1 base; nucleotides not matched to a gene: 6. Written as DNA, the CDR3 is TGCAGTGCTACGTCGACAGGGCAGAACACTGAAGCTTTCTTT. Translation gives CSATSTGQNTEAFF.

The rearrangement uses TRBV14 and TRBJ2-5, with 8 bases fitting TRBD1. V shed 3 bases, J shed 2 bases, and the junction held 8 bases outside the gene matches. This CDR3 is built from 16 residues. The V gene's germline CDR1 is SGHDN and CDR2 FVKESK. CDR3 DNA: TGTGCCAGCAGCCATGGACAGGGTCTGGTTCAAGAGACCCAGTACTTC. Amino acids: CASSHGQGLVQETQYF.

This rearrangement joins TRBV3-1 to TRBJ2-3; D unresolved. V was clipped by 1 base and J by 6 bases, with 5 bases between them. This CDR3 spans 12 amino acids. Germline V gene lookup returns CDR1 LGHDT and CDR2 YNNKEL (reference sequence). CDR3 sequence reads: CASSQVSDTQYF. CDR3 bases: TGTGCCAGCAGCCAAGTCTCGGATACGCAGTATTTT.

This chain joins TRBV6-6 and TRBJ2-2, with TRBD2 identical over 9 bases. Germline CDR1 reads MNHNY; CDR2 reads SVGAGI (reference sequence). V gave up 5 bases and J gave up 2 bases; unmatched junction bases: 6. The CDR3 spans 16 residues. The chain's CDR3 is CASSHSGGPNTGELFF. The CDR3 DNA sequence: TGTGCCAGCAGTCATAGCGGGGGCCCCAACACCGGGGAGCTGTTTTTT.

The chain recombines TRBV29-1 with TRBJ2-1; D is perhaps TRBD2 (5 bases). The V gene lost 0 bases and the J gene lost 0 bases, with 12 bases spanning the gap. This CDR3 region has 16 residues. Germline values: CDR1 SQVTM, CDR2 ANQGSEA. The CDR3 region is CSVEDFYAGSYNEQFF. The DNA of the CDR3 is TGCAGCGTTGAAGATTTTTACGCGGGCTCCTACAATGAGCAGTTCTTC.

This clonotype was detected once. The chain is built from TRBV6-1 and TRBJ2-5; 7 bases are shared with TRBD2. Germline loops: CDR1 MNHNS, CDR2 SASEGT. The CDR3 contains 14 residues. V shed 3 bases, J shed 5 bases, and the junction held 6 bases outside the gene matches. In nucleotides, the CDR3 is TGTGCCAGCAGTGATATGCAGGGAGGGGAGACCCAGTACTTC. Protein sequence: CASSDMQGGETQYF.